This T cell receptor beta chain was recovered during a study of blood T cells in healthy people across ages. The count of this clonotype is one. Its ends do not fully match the called genes, so a read error is possible. With a J-beta primer mix and a sample-barcoded 5' primer, a second PCR ran 7 to 11 cycles. TCRdb re-called the 5' RACE reads with MiXCR, one entry per CDR3 protein. In the table there are 780,000 or so distinct CDR3 sequences, just over 55% of which are singletons. The receptor comes from a man aged 35-49 years in good health. Sequenced: blood.

The CDR3: CAGSSRTGSSYEQYF. The DNA for the CDR3 is TGTGCCGGCAGCTCCCGGACAGGAAGCTCCTACGAGCAGTACTTC. The rearrangement links TRBV11-1 to TRBJ2-7; 7 nucleotides match TRBD1. Germline loops: CDR1 SGHAT, CDR2 FQDESV (reference sequence). This CDR3 is 15 amino acids long.